This is a list of T cell receptor beta chains from one sample in a study of monozygotic twins with inflammatory bowel disease. TCRdb re-called the 5' RACE reads and catalogs CDR3 proteins one per entry, DNA excluded. The ten most abundant clones cover under 3% of a sample with 440,000 or so distinct CDR3 sequences. Sequencing input: blood. The receptors stem from a human donor with ulcerative colitis or Crohn's disease, or a healthy co-twin of an affected twin (not recorded which). CDR3s include the opening cysteine and the closing phenylalanine or tryptophan. The order of the fields is V gene, J gene, CDR3 protein.

>TRBV12-3/TRBV12-4|TRBJ1-2
CASSPDGPLGYTF
>TRBV5-6|TRBJ2-5
CASSLGGPAEGTQYF
>TRBV6-1|TRBJ2-3
CASSEWAGQSTDTQYF
>TRBV20-1|TRBJ2-7
CSASLLTGYEQYF
>TRBV14|TRBJ2-3
CASSQGVFPTDTQYF
>TRBV5-1|TRBJ1-4
CASSFTQFNEKLFF
>TRBV6-5|TRBJ2-5
CASSYSSAGKETQYF
>TRBV5-6|TRBJ2-3
CASSLLLGYRTDTQYF
>TRBV18|TRBJ2-1
CASSQSAPGTGGNNEQFF
>TRBV20-1|TRBJ1-1
CSARDRGPLLAFF
>TRBV20-1|TRBJ2-2
CSASGRWHTGELFF
>TRBV12-3/TRBV12-4|TRBJ2-5
CASSLGGAVKTQYF
>TRBV3-1|TRBJ2-7
CASSQQRDRNEQYF
>TRBV5-1|TRBJ2-5
CASSLGGQRSETQYF
>TRBV7-6|TRBJ2-2
CASSQRLANTGELFF
>TRBV7-8|TRBJ1-3
CASSYPGGDRSGNTIYF
>TRBV5-1|TRBJ2-7
CASSWTGGHEQYF
>TRBV20-1|TRBJ2-5
CSARDLLMGGETQYF
>TRBV4-2|TRBJ2-3
CASSQGMGGQDTQYF
>TRBV18|TRBJ2-7
CASSPRGNVPFF
>TRBV9|TRBJ2-1
CASSVGGGGTYNEQFF
>TRBV28|TRBJ2-7
CASSQLVPHYEQYF
>TRBV11-1|TRBJ2-2
CASSFAGRPRLNTGELFF
>TRBV29-1|TRBJ2-7
CSVESQGTYEQYF
>TRBV19|TRBJ2-1
CASSIVGVGNNEQFF
>TRBV7-2|TRBJ2-1
CASSDVRGTSGYNEQFF
>TRBV20-1|TRBJ1-3
CSARGTEDGNTIYF
>TRBV5-1|TRBJ2-5
CASSPDGTQYF
>TRBV4-1|TRBJ2-7
CASSTEGPGSYEQYF
>TRBV18|TRBJ2-7
CASSPQGVQYEQYF
>TRBV4-3|TRBJ1-2
CASSQAQGYGYTF
>TRBV5-4|TRBJ2-7
CASSTGQGYEQYF
>TRBV5-1|TRBJ2-5
CASSLAAGRETQYF
>TRBV15|TRBJ2-7
CATSRDYRGDYEQYF
>TRBV11-2|TRBJ1-1
CASSTRPGADTEAFF
>TRBV19|TRBJ1-2
CATRTGLWYGYTF
>TRBV7-9|TRBJ1-1
CASSPRDSVNTEAFF
>TRBV7-2|TRBJ2-5
CASSYRTQYQETQYF
>TRBV7-8|TRBJ2-1
CASTDTSAGSSYNEQFF
>TRBV27|TRBJ2-1
CASSFNDRPEQFF
>TRBV27|TRBJ2-7
CASRTGPSGGLGEQYF
>TRBV5-1|TRBJ1-3
CASSLWGGQDGNTIYF
>TRBV28|TRBJ1-5
CASSLFGGEANQPQHF
>TRBV7-2|TRBJ2-1
CASSPWAVGMNEQFF
>TRBV7-2|TRBJ2-2
CASSLQGPAGELFF
>TRBV9|TRBJ2-3
CASSGGPTSGGARSGDTQYF
>TRBV5-1|TRBJ1-2
CASSLTGPYGYTF
>TRBV29-1|TRBJ1-1
CSAGQGPNTEAFF
>TRBV4-3|TRBJ1-1
CASSQDPQLTEAFF